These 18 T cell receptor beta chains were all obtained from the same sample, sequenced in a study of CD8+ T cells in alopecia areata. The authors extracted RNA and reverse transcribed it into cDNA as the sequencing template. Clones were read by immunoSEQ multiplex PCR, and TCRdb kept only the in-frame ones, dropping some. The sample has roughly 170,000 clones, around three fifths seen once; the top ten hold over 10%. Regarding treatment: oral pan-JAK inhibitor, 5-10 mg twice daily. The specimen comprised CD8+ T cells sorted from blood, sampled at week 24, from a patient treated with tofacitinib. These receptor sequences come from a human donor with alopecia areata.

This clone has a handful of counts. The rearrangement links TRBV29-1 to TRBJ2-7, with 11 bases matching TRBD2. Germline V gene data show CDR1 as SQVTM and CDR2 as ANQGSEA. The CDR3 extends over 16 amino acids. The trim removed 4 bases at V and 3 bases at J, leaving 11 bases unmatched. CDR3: CSVGGGTSGNRYEQYF. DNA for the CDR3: TGCAGCGTTGGAGGGGGGACTAGCGGCAATCGCTACGAGCAGTACTTC.

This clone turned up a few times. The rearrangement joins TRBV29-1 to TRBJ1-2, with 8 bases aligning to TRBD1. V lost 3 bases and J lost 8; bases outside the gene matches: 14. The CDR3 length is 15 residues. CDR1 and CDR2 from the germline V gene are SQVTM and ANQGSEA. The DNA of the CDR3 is TGCAGCGTTGATGAGGGGACAGGACCTTATGACGGCTACACCTTC. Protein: CSVDEGTGPYDGYTF. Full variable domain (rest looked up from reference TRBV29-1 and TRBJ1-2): SAVISQKPSRDICQRGTSLTIQCQVDSQVTMMFWYRQQPGQSLTLIATANQGSEATYESGFVIDKFPISRPNLTFSTLTVSNMSPEDSSIYLCSVDEGTGPYDGYTFGSGTRLTVV.

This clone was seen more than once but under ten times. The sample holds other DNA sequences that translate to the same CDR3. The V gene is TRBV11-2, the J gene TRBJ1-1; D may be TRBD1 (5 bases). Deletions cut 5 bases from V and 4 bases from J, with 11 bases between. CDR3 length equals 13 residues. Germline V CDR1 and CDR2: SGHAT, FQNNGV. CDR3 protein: CASSLAGGTEAFF. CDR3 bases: TGTGCCAGCAGCCTCGCCGGGGGCACTGAAGCTTTCTTT.

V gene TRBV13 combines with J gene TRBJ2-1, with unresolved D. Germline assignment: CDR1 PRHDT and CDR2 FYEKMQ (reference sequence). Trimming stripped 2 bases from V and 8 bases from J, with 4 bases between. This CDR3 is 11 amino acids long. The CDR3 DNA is TGTGCCAGCAGCTTAATGGATGAGCAGTTCTTC. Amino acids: CASSLMDEQFF.

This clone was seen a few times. The CDR3 DNA follows: TGTGCCAGCAGTTCCCAGGGGGGGGGCAAGGACTATGGCTACACCTTC. This sequence encodes CASSSQGGGKDYGYTF. The rearrangement links TRBV27 to TRBJ1-2; 7 positions agree with TRBD1. The CDR3 runs to 16 residues. J lost 3 bases, V lost 4 bases, and 11 bases had no gene match. Germline-derived CDR1 and CDR2 are MNHEY and SMNVEV (reference sequence).

CDR3 nucleotide sequence: TGTGCCAGCAGCTTGGGTGCAGCTGGGGAGCAGTACTTC. It specifies CASSLGAAGEQYF. The chain joins TRBV5-6 to TRBJ2-7, with D hard to call. The ends were cut back, 0 bases at V and 7 bases at J, with 11 bases in the middle. Looked up from germline, CDR1 is SGHDT and CDR2 is YYEEEE. This CDR3 comprises 13 residues.

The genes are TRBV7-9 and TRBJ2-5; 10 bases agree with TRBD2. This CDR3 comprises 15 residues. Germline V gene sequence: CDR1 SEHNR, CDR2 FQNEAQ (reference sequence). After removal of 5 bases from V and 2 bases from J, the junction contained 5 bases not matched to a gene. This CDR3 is CASSPLAGEQETQYF. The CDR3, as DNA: TGTGCCAGCAGCCCGCTAGCGGGGGAGCAAGAGACCCAGTACTTC. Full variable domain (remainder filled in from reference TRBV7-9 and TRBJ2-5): DTGVSQNPRHKITKRGQNVTFRCDPISEHNRLYWYRQTLGQGPEFLTYFQNEAQLEKSRLLSDRFSAERPKGSFSTLEIQRTEQGDSAMYLCASSPLAGEQETQYFGPGTRLLVL.

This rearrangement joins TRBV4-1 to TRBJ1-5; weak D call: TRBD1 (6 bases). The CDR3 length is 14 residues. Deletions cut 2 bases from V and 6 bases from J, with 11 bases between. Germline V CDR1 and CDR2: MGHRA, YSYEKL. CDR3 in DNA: TGCGCCAGCAGCCAAATCGAGGGGGTTCAGCCCCAGCATTTT. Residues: CASSQIEGVQPQHF.

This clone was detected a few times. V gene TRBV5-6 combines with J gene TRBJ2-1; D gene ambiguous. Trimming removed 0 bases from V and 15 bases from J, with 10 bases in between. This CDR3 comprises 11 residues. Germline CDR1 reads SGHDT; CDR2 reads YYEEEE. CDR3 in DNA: TGTGCCAGCAGCTTGGGACCGCATTGGTTCTTC. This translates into CASSLGPHWFF.

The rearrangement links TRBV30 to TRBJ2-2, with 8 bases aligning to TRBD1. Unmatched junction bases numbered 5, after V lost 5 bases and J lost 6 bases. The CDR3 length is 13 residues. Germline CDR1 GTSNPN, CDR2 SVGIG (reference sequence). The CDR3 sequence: CAWGQGAPGELFF. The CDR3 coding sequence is TGTGCCTGGGGACAGGGCGCCCCCGGGGAGCTGTTTTTT.

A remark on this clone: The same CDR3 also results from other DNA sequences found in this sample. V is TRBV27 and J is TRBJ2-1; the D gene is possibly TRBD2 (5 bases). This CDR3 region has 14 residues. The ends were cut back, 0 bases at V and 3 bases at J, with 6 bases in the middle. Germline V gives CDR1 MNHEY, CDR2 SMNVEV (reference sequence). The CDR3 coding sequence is TGTGCCAGCAGTTTATCGGGGAGCTACAATGAGCAGTTCTTC. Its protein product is CASSLSGSYNEQFF.

The CDR3 region is CASSVDGAIYGYTF. The CDR3 bases are TGCGCCAGCAGCGTGGACGGGGCAATCTATGGCTACACCTTC. The gene calls are TRBV5-1 and TRBJ1-2; D is perhaps TRBD1 (5 bases). This CDR3 has 14 amino acids. Germline CDR1 and CDR2: SGHRS and YFSETQ. The V and J ends lost 4 bases and 4 bases respectively, with 14 bases between them.

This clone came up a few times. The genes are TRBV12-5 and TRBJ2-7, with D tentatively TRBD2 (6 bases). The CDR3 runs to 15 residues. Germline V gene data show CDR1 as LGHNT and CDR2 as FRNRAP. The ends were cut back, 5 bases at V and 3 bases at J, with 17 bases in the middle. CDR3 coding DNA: TGTGCTAGTGGTGCCCCCGGGGGACCCGTCTACGAGCAGTACTTC. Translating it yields CASGAPGGPVYEQYF.

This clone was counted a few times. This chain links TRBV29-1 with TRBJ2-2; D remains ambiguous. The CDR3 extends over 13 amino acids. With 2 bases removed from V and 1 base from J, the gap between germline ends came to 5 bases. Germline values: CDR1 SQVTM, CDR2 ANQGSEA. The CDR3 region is CSVERKNTGELFF. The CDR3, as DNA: TGCAGCGTTGAACGGAAGAACACCGGGGAGCTGTTTTTT.

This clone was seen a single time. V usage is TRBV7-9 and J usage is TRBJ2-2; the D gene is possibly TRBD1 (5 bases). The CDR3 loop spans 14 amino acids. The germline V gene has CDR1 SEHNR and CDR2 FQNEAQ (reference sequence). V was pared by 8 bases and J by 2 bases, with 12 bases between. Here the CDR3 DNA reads TGTGCCAGCTCTGGTGACAGCAACACCGGGGAGCTGTTTTTT. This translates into CASSGDSNTGELFF.

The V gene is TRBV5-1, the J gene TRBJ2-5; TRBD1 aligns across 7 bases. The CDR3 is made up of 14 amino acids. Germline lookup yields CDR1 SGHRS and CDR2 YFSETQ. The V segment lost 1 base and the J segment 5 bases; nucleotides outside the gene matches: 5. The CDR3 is CASSLRQGAETQYF. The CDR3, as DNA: TGCGCCAGCAGCTTGCGACAGGGTGCTGAGACCCAGTACTTC.

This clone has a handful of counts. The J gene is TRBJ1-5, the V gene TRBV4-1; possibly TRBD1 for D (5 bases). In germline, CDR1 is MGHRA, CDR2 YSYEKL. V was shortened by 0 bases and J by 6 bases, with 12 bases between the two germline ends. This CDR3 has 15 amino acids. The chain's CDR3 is CASSQDQGTGQPQHF. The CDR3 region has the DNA TGCGCCAGCAGCCAAGATCAAGGGACCGGTCAGCCCCAGCATTTT.

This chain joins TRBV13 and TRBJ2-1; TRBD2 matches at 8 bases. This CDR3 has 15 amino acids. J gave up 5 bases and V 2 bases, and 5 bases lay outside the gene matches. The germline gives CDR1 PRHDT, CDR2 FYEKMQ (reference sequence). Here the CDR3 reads CASSLLTSENNEQFF. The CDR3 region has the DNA TGTGCCAGCAGCTTATTGACTAGCGAAAACAATGAGCAGTTCTTC.